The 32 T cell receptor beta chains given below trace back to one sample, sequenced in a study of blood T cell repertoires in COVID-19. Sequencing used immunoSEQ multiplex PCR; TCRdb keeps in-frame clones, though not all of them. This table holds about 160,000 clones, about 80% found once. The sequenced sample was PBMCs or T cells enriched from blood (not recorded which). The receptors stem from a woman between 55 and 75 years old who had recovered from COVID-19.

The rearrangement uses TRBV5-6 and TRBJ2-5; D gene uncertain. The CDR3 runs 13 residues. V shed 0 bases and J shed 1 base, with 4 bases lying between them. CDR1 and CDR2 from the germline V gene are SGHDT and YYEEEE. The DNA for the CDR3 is TGTGCCAGCAGCTTGGTAGCCCAAGAGACCCAGTACTTC. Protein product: CASSLVAQETQYF.

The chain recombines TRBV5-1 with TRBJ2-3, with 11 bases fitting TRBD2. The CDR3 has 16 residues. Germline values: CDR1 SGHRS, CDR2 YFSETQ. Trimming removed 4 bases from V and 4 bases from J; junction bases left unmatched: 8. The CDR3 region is CASSTLAGGVADTQYF. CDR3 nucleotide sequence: TGCGCCAGCAGCACTCTAGCGGGGGGTGTAGCAGATACGCAGTATTTT.

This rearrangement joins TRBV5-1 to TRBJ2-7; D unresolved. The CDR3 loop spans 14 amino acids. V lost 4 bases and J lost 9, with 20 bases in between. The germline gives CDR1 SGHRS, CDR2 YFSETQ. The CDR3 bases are TGCGCCAGCAGCCCGCGGATGCCCAGAGAAGGGCAGTACTTC. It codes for CASSPRMPREGQYF. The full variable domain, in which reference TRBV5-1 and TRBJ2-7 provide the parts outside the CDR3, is KAGVTQTPRYLIKTRGQQVTLSCSPISGHRSVSWYQQTPGQGLQFLFEYFSETQRNKGNFPGRFSGRQFSNSRSEMNVSTLELGDSALYLCASSPRMPREGQYFGPGTRLTVT.

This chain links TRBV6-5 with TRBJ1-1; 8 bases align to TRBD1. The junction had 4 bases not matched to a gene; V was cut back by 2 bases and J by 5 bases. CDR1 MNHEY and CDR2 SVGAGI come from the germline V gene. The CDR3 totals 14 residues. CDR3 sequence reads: CASSYPQGGTEAFF. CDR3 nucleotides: TGTGCCAGCAGTTACCCACAGGGGGGAACTGAAGCTTTCTTT.

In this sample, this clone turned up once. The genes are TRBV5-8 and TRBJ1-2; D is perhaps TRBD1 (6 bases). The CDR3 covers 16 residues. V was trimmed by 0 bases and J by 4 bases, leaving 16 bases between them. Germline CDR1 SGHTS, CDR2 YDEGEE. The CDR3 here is CASSLGNLDRVYGYTF. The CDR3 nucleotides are TGTGCCAGCAGCTTGGGGAATCTGGACAGAGTCTATGGCTACACCTTC.

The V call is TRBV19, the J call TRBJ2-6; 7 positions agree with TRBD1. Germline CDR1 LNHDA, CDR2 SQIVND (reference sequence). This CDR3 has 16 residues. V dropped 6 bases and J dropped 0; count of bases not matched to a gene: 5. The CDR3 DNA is TGTGCCAGTAGACAGGGACAGTCCTCTGGGGCCAACGTCCTGACTTTC. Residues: CASRQGQSSGANVLTF. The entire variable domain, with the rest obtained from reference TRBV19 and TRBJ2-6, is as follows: DGGITQSPKYLFRKEGQNVTLSCEQNLNHDAMYWYRQDPGQGLRLIYYSQIVNDFQKGDIAEGYSVSREKKESFPLTVTSAQKNPTAFYLCASRQGQSSGANVLTFGAGSRLTVL.

CDR3 loop: CASSASGGRGGEQYF. The CDR3 nucleotides read TGCGCCAGCAGTGCCAGCGGGGGACGTGGAGGCGAGCAGTACTTC. This chain joins TRBV10-1 and TRBJ2-7; the match to TRBD2 covers 8 bases. Germline V CDR1 and CDR2: WNHNN, SYGVQD (reference sequence). The CDR3 covers 15 residues. Germline trimming cut 4 bases from V and 6 bases from J; bases unmatched to any gene: 11.

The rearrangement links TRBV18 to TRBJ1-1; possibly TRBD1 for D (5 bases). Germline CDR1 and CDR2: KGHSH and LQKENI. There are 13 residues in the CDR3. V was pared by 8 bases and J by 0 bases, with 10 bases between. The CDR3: CASLPGMNTEAFF. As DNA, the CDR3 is TGTGCCAGCCTACCAGGGATGAACACTGAAGCTTTCTTT.

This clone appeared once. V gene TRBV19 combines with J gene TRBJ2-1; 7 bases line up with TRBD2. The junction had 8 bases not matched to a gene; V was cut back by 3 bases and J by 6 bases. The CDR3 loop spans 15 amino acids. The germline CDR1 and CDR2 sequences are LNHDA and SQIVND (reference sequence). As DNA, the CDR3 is TGTGCCAGTAGTATCGTGGGGGACTATCTCAATGAGCAGTTCTTC. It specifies CASSIVGDYLNEQFF. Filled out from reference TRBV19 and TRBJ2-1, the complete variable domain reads DGGITQSPKYLFRKEGQNVTLSCEQNLNHDAMYWYRQDPGQGLRLIYYSQIVNDFQKGDIAEGYSVSREKKESFPLTVTSAQKNPTAFYLCASSIVGDYLNEQFFGPGTRLTVL.

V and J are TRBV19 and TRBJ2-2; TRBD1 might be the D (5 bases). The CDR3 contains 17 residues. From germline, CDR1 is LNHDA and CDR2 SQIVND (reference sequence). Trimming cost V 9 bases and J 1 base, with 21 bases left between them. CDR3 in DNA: TGTGCCAGCCAAATTATGGCAGGGAAAGGGAACACCGGGGAGCTGTTTTTT. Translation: CASQIMAGKGNTGELFF.

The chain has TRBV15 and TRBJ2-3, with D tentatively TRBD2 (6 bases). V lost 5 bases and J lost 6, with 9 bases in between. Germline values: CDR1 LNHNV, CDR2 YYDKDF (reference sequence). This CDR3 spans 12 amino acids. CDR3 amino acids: CATSVRGDTQYF. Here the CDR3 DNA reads TGTGCCACCAGCGTCCGGGGGGATACGCAGTATTTT.

The CDR3 DNA reads as TGTGCCAGCAGCTTTACCCTACAGGGACCAAACACTGAAGCTTTCTTT. Amino acid sequence: CASSFTLQGPNTEAFF. The gene calls are TRBV7-2 and TRBJ1-1, with a weak D call TRBD1 (6 bases). In germline, CDR1 is SGHTA, CDR2 FQGNSA. The CDR3 has 16 residues. Trimming shortened V by 3 bases and J by 2 bases, and 16 bases separated the two germline ends.

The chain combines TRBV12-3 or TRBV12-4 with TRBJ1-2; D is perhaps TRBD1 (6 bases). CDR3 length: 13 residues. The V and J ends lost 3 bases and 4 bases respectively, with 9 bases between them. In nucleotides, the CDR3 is TGTGCCAGCAGTTTCAGGGGTATCTATGGCTACACCTTC. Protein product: CASSFRGIYGYTF.

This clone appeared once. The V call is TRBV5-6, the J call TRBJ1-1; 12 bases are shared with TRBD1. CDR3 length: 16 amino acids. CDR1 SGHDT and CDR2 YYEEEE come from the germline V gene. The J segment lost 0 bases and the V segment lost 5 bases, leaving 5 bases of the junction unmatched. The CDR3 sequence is CASSRGQGALNTEAFF. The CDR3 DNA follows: TGTGCCAGCAGTAGGGGACAGGGGGCTTTGAACACTGAAGCTTTCTTT.

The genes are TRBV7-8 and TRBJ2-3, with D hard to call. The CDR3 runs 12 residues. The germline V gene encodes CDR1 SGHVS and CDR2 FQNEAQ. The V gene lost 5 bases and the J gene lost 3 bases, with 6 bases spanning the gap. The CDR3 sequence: CASSHRTDTQYF. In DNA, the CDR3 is TGTGCCAGCAGCCACCGGACAGATACGCAGTATTTT.

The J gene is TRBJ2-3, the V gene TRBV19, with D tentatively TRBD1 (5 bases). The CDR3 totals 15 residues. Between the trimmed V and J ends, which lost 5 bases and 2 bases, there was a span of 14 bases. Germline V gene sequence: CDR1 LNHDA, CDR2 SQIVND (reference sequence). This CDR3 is CASSGTRGYTDTQYF. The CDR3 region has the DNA TGTGCCAGTAGTGGAACAAGGGGCTACACAGATACGCAGTATTTT.

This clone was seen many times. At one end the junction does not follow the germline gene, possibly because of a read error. The CDR3 is CASTLTGGNTEAFF. The CDR3, as DNA: TGCGCCAGCACCTTGACAGGGGGGAACACTGAAGCTTTCTTT. This chain links TRBV5-1 with TRBJ1-1; 9 nucleotides agree with TRBD1. CDR1 and CDR2 from the germline V gene are SGHRS and YFSETQ. The CDR3 has 14 residues.

The DNA for the CDR3 is TGTGCCACCAGCTGGGGCAATAGCAATCAGCCCCAGCATTTT. Translating it yields CATSWGNSNQPQHF. The rearrangement uses TRBV15 and TRBJ1-5; a weak D match, TRBD1 (5 bases). The germline V gene has CDR1 LNHNV and CDR2 YYDKDF (reference sequence). The V end was cut by 5 bases, the J end by 0 bases, with 8 bases between. The CDR3 consists of 14 residues.

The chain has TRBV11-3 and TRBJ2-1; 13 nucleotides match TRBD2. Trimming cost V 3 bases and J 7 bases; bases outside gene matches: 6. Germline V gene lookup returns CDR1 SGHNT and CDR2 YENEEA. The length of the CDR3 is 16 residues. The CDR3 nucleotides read TGTGCCAGCAGCTTCCAGACTAGCGGGGGGACTAATGAGCAGTTCTTC. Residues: CASSFQTSGGTNEQFF.

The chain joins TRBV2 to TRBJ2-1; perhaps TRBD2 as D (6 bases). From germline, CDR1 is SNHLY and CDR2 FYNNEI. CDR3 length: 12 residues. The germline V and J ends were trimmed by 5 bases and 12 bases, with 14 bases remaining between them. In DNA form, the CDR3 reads TGTGCCAGCAGTCTTCAGGAGGGACTGCAGTTCTTC. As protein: CASSLQEGLQFF.

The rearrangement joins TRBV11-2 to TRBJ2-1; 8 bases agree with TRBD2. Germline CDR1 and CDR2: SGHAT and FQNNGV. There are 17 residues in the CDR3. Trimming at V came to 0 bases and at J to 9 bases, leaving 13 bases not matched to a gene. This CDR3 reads CASSLDLSPGGLVEQFF. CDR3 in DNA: TGTGCCAGCAGCTTAGATCTATCCCCGGGGGGGCTCGTTGAGCAGTTCTTC.

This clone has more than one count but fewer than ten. CDR3 protein: CASSYLVEGGNTEAFF. The CDR3 region has the DNA TGTGCCAGCAGTTATTTGGTAGAGGGAGGGAACACTGAAGCTTTCTTT. The genes are TRBV6-5 and TRBJ1-1; D is undetermined. This CDR3 has 16 amino acids. Trimming pared 3 bases from V and 1 base from J, leaving 15 bases between. Germline lookup yields CDR1 MNHEY and CDR2 SVGAGI.

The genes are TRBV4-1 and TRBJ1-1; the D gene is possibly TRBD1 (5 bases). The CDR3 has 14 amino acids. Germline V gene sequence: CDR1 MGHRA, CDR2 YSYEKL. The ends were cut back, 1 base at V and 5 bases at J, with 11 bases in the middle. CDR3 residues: CASSQVGGKTEAFF. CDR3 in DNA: TGCGCCAGCAGCCAAGTTGGGGGGAAGACTGAAGCTTTCTTT.

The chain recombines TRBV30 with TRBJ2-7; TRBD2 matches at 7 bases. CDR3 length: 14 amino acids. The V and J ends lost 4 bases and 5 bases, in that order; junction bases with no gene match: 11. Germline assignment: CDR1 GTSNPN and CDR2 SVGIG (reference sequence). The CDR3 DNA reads TGTGCCTGGAACCCCGTCGGGGGGACCCACGAGCAGTACTTC. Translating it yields CAWNPVGGTHEQYF.

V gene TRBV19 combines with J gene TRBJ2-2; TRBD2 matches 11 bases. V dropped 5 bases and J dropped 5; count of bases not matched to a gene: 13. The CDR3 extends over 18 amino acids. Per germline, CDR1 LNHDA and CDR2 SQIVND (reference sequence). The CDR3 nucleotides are TGTGCCAGTAGTGTACTAGCGGGGGTCCCCCAGGGGACCGGGGAGCTGTTTTTT. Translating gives CASSVLAGVPQGTGELFF.

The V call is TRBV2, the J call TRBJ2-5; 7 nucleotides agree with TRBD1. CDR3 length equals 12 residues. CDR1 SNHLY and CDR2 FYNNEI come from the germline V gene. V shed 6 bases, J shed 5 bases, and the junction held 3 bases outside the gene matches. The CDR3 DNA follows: TGTGCCAGCAGAGGGGGCGTGGAGACCCAGTACTTC. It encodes CASRGGVETQYF.

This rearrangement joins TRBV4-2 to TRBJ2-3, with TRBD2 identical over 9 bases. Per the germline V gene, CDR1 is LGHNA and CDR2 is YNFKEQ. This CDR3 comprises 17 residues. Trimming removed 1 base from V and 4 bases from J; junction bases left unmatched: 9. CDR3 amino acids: CASSQVESSGTSDTQYF. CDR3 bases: TGTGCCAGCAGCCAAGTTGAGTCTAGCGGGACTTCAGATACGCAGTATTTT.

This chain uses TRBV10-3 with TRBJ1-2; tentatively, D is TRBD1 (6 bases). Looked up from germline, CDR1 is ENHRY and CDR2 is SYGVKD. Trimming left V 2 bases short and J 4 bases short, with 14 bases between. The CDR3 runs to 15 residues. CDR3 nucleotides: TGTGCCATCAGTGAGGGGGGGGCAGGGACCTATGGCTACACCTTC. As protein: CAISEGGAGTYGYTF.

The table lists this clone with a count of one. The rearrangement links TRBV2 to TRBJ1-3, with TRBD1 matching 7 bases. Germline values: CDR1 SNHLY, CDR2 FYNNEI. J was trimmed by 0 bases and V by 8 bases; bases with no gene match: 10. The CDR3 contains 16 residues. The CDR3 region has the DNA TGTGCCAGCTCCTTGACAGGGTTTCACTCTGGAAACACCATATATTTT. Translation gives CASSLTGFHSGNTIYF.

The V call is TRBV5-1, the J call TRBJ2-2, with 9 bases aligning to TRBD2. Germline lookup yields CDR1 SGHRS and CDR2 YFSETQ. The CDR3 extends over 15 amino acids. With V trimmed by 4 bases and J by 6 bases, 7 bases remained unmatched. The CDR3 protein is CASSEAGGTSGELFF. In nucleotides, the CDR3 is TGCGCCAGCAGCGAAGCGGGGGGTACTTCCGGGGAGCTGTTTTTT.

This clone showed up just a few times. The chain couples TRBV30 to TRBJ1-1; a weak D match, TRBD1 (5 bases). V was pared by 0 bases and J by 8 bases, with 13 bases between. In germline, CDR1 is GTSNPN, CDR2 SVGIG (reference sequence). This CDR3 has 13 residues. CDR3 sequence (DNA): TGTGCCTGGAGTGTACGGGGGGACGGAGAAGCTTTCTTT. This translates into CAWSVRGDGEAFF.

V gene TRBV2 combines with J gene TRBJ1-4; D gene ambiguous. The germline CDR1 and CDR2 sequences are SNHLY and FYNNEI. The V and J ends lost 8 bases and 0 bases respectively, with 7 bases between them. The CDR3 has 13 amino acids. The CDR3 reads CASHTSTNEKLFF. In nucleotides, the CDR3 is TGTGCCAGCCACACCTCAACTAATGAAAAACTGTTTTTT.